One sample yielded the 8 T cell receptor beta chains listed below, sequenced in a study of response to subunit inactivated influenza vaccine (dated by TCRdb to 2016 to 2019). The receptor library was made with RT-PCR. The instrument was an Illumina HiSeq 2500. Using fastp trimming at Q25 and MiXCR clonotype assembly, TCRdb reanalyzed the public sequencing data and kept in-frame beta chains. Duplicate CDR3 protein sequences are folded into a single record with the most common DNA and genes. The sample data list hundreds of thousands of distinct CDR3 sequences, and around 11% of these were observed just once. The ten largest clones capture 9.5% to 12% of the sample. The sample was also linked to a second study, of T cells expressing NK-cell markers. In that second paper, the authors write: 5'RACE template switching, by which a universal primer site and unique molecular identifiers were added, was used to make TCR beta cDNA libraries.

Sample: PBMCs from blood, taken on the day of vaccination. Source of these receptors: a man aged 50 or older who received an inactivated influenza vaccine. Donor details come from another sample of the same person, matched by shared clones.

V is TRBV11-1 and J is TRBJ2-5; tentatively, D is TRBD1 (6 bases). The CDR3 extends over 14 amino acids. Germline CDR1 reads SGHAT; CDR2 reads FQDESV (reference sequence). V was pared by 4 bases and J by 2 bases, with 11 bases between. This chain's CDR3 is CASSSGGQQETQYF. The CDR3 DNA sequence: TGTGCCAGCAGCTCAGGTGGACAGCAAGAGACCCAGTACTTC.

This sequence joins TRBV12-3 or TRBV12-4 and TRBJ1-4; 7 nucleotides align to TRBD1. The CDR3 consists of 14 residues. J lost 7 bases, V lost 5 bases, and 7 bases had no gene match. CDR3 nucleotides: TGTGCCAGCAGTCCCACAGGGGACGGTGAAAAACTGTTTTTT. It encodes CASSPTGDGEKLFF.

The sample holds a few counts of this clonotype. The chain carries TRBV4-3 and TRBJ2-5; D not resolved. Deletions cut 4 bases from V and 0 bases from J, with 15 bases between. Germline CDR1 LGHNA, CDR2 YSLEER. The CDR3 runs to 16 residues. In DNA form, the CDR3 reads TGCGCCAGCAGCCGCGAATGGTCCCCGTACCAAGAGACCCAGTACTTC. It codes for CASSREWSPYQETQYF.

This sequence joins TRBV10-3 and TRBJ2-3; 8 nucleotides align to TRBD2. V gave up 7 bases and J gave up 4 bases; unmatched junction bases: 7. This CDR3 comprises 14 residues. Per the germline V gene, CDR1 is ENHRY and CDR2 is SYGVKD. For the CDR3, the DNA is TGTGCCATCAAAGGGACTAGTCCTCCAGATACGCAGTATTTT. Its translation: CAIKGTSPPDTQYF.

This clonotype has just a few counts. CDR3 nucleotides: TGTGCCAGTAGTAGTTGGACGGGGCCGGGTGAGCAGTTCTTC. Translation: CASSSWTGPGEQFF. V gene TRBV19 combines with J gene TRBJ2-1; either TRBD1 or TRBD2 may supply D (5 bases each). Between the trimmed V and J ends, which lost 4 bases and 9 bases, there was a span of 16 bases. The CDR3 loop spans 14 amino acids. The germline CDR1 and CDR2 sequences are LNHDA and SQIVND (reference sequence). Full variable domain (outside the CDR3, taken from reference TRBV19 and TRBJ2-1): DGGITQSPKYLFRKEGQNVTLSCEQNLNHDAMYWYRQDPGQGLRLIYYSQIVNDFQKGDIAEGYSVSREKKESFPLTVTSAQKNPTAFYLCASSSWTGPGEQFFGPGTRLTVL.

The chain employs TRBV19 and TRBJ2-1, with unresolved D. CDR1 is LNHDA, CDR2 SQIVND, per germline (reference sequence). V was trimmed by 1 base and J by 4 bases, leaving 8 bases between them. The CDR3 has 14 residues. The CDR3 loop reads CASSIGRSYNEQFF. As DNA, the CDR3 is TGTGCCAGTAGTATAGGCCGGAGTTACAATGAGCAGTTCTTC.

Turning to this clonotype: The germline gene is not matched at one end of the junction; a read error may be the cause. The gene calls are TRBV5-1 and TRBJ2-2; TRBD2 matches 10 bases. This CDR3 region has 17 residues. The germline V gene encodes CDR1 SGHRS and CDR2 YFSETQ. CDR3 bases: TGCGCCAGCAGCTTGGGGCGGCTAGCGGGAGAGTCCGGGGAGCTGCTTTTT. It codes for CASSLGRLAGESGELLF.

CDR3 in amino acids: CASSTPGLAGRHNEQFF. The CDR3 nucleotides read TGTGCCAGCAGTACCCCCGGACTAGCGGGGAGACACAATGAGCAGTTCTTC. This chain joins TRBV28 and TRBJ2-1, with 12 bases lining up with TRBD2. This CDR3 region has 17 residues. Germline lookup yields CDR1 MDHEN and CDR2 SYDVKM. V dropped 5 bases and J dropped 5; count of bases not matched to a gene: 10.